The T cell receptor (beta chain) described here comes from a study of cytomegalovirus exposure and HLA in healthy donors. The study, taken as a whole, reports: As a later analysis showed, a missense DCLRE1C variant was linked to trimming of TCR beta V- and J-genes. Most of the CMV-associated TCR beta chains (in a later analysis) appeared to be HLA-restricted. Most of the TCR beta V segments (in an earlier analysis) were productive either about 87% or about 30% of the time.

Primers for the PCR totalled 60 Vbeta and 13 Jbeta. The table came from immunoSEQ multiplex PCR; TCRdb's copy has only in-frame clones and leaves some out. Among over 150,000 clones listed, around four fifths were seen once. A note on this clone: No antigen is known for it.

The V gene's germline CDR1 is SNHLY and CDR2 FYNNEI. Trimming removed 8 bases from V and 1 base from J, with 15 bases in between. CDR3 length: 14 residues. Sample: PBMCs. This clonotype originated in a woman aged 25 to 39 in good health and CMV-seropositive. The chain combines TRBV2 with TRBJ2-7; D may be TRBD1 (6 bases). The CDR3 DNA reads TGTGCCAGCGTACTACAGGGTTGGTCCTACGAGCAGTACTTC. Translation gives CASVLQGWSYEQYF.